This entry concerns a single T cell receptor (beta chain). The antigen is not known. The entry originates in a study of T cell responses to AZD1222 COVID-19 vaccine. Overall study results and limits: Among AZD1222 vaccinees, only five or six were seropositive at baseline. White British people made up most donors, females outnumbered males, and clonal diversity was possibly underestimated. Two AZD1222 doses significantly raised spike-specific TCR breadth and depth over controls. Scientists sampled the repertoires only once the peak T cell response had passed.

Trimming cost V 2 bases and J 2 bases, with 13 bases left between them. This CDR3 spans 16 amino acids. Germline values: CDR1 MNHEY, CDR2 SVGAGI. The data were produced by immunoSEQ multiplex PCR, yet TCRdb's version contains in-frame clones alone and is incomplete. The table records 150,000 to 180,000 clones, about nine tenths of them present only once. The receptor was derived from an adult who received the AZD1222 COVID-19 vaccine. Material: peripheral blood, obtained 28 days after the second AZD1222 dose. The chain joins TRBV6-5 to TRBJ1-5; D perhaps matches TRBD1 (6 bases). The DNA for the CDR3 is TGTGCCAGCAGTTACCTAGCCAGGGGTGGCAATCAGCCCCAGCATTTT. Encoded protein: CASSYLARGGNQPQHF.